This TCR beta chain was identified during a study of somatic mutations in cytotoxic T cells in rheumatoid arthritis. Broader study findings: The identity of the antigens targeted by the expanded CD8+ clones remained unknown.

Only a few counts were recorded for this clone. The antigen remains undetermined. The data were produced by immunoSEQ multiplex PCR, yet TCRdb's version contains in-frame clones alone and is incomplete. The sample has 4,000 to 5,000 clones, 75% to 85% seen once; the top ten hold approximately 7%. The sequenced sample was CD8+ T cells sorted from blood. This receptor was obtained from an adult with rheumatoid arthritis.

The DNA for the CDR3 is TGCGCCAGCAGCCAACAAAGGGCGGGGCCCTGGGGCGAGCAGTACTTC. It is translated as CASSQQRAGPWGEQYF. The chain joins TRBV4-3 to TRBJ2-7; the D gene is possibly TRBD2 (6 bases). The CDR3 consists of 16 residues. Trimming cost V 2 bases and J 6 bases, with 20 bases left between them. Germline assignment: CDR1 LGHNA and CDR2 YSLEER.